The source of this T cell receptor beta chain is a study of spatial heterogeneity in lung cancer. Time point given: sample taken at primary tumor resection. Whole RNA, isolated from tumor, nontumor lung or frozen PBMC, was sequenced without prior sorting. Each CDR3 protein gets one entry after TCRdb re-called the 5' RACE reads with MiXCR. The profile shows about 4,400 distinct CDR3 sequences, 20% to 25% of them singletons. Trimming took 5 bases from V and 0 from J, leaving 15 bases between them. The CDR3 spans 16 residues. CDR1 is MDHEN, CDR2 SYDVKM, per germline. This clonotype is termed medium-sized (0.01 to 0.1%). This beta chain is an off-target read within a library intended for alpha chains, so its frequency means little.

Sequenced material: normal lung tissue next to the tumor, taken at surgery. The clonotype was recovered from a female donor with early-stage non-small cell lung cancer. V and J are TRBV28 and TRBJ2-3; perhaps TRBD2 as D (6 bases). The CDR3 DNA is TGTGCCAGCAGTACAATAGCGGCTCGTAGCACAGATACGCAGTATTTT. It codes for CASSTIAARSTDTQYF.